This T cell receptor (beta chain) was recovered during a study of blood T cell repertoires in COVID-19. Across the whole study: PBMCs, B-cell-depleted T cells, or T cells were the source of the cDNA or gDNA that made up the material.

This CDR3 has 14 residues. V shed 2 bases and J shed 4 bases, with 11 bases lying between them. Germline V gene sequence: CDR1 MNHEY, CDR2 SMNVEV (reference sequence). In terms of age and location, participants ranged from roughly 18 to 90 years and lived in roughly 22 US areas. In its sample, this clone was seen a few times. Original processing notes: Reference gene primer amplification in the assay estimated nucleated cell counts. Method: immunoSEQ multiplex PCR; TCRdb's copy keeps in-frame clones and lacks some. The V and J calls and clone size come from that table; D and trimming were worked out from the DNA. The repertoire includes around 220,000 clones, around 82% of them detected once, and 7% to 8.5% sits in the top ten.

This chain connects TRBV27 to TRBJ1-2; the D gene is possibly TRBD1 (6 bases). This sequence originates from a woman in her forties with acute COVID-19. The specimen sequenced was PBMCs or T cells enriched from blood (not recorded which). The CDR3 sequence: CASSLRGTIYGYTF. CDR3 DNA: TGTGCCAGCAGTTTAAGGGGGACCATCTATGGCTACACCTTC.